This T cell receptor (beta chain) was captured by sequencing in a study of T cell responses to AZD1222 COVID-19 vaccine. Study observations and caveats: CD4 TCRs associated with vaccination spanned spike, dominating at 160-218 and 743-854. Baseline testing showed seropositivity in only six or seven AZD1222 recipients. Females made up more of the donors, who were largely white British, and clonal diversity may have come out too low. Unmutated regions of variants are reportedly targeted by nearly half of spike-specific TCRs.

Measured with immunoSEQ multiplex PCR; TCRdb has only the in-frame clones, and not every one. The data hold some 150,000 clones, with 75% to 95% observed a single time. The CDR3 runs to 12 residues. V gave up 8 bases and J gave up 9 bases; unmatched junction bases: 7. CDR1 is SGHTA and CDR2 is FQGTGA in the germline V gene. In the case of this clone: What it binds is unknown.

The chain couples TRBV7-3 to TRBJ2-1; 7 bases fit TRBD2. Material: peripheral blood, obtained on day 0 of MenACWY control vaccination. The sequence derives from an adult in good health. The CDR3 nucleotides are TGTGCCAGCGGACTAGAGGTGGGTGAGCAGTTCTTC. It is translated as CASGLEVGEQFF.